The clone carrying this T cell receptor beta chain was counted a few times. The data were taken from a study of neurological immune-mediated disorders. Time point given: longitudinal time-point 3. cDNA was made by 5'RACE with 10-nucleotide random UMIs. TCRdb re-derived calls from the 5' RACE reads in MiXCR, one entry per CDR3 protein. The top ten hold 10% to 12% of the sample, which has approximately 45,000 distinct CDR3 sequences, approximately 13% seen once. The specimen sequenced was PBMCs. The sequence came from a man under 40 in good health.

CDR3 nucleotides: TGCAGCGTTGACGCCAATGAGCAGTTCTTC. Protein: CSVDANEQFF. The chain recombines TRBV29-1 with TRBJ2-1; D is ambiguous. Trimming shortened V by 3 bases and J by 6 bases, and 3 bases separated the two germline ends. CDR3 length: 10 residues. Looked up from germline, CDR1 is SQVTM and CDR2 is ANQGSEA.